These T cell receptor beta chains were read from a single sample in a study of blood T cell repertoires in COVID-19. Sequencing was performed with immunoSEQ multiplex PCR; in TCRdb, only in-frame clones are kept and a portion is missing. The sample holds more than 60,000 clones, 89% seen once. Source material: peripheral blood. The receptors were gathered from a woman between 45 and 60 years old with active COVID-19. Each CDR3 is given with its conserved first and last residue. The D gene is left open where the match is weak. Some rows mark clone size as missing; the rest say once, few, many or name a class of expanded clone.

size,V,J,D,DNA,CDR3
once,TRBV29-1,TRBJ2-1,TRBD1,TGCAGCGTGAACAGGGGCGTGAGCGGTCACAATGAGCAGTTCTTC,CSVNRGVSGHNEQFF
-,TRBV7-9,TRBJ2-1,-,TGTGCCAGCAGCTTAGCGGGGAGCTCCTACAATGAGCAGTTCTTC,CASSLAGSSYNEQFF
-,TRBV27,TRBJ2-1,-,TGTGCCAGCAGTCGTTACTCCTACAATGAGCAGTTCTTC,CASSRYSYNEQFF
-,TRBV6-5,TRBJ2-2,-,TGTGCCAGCAGTTACACAGGACGGGGGGCGCGTGGGGAGCTGTTTTTT,CASSYTGRGARGELFF
-,TRBV4-1,TRBJ2-3,-,TGCGCCAGCAGCCCGTTGGGCGGGATCGGCACAGATACGCAGTATTTT,CASSPLGGIGTDTQYF
-,TRBV3-1/TRBV3-2,TRBJ2-1,TRBD2,TGTGCCAGCAGCCAACGGGGTAGCGGGGGACACAATGAGCAGTTCTTC,CASSQRGSGGHNEQFF
once,TRBV19,TRBJ1-1,-,TGTGCCAGTACCCCCCCGGGGGGGGGCGCTGAAGCTTTCTTT,CASTPPGGGAEAFF
-,TRBV2,TRBJ2-1,TRBD2,TGTGCCAGCAGTAGGGGACTAGCGGAGGGGAATGAGCAGTTCTTC,CASSRGLAEGNEQFF
-,TRBV12-5,TRBJ2-1,-,TGTGCTAGTGGTTTGGTACTGGGCCAGCATAATGAGCAGTTCTTC,CASGLVLGQHNEQFF
-,TRBV4-2,TRBJ2-1,-,TGTGCCAGCAGCCAGCTCTGGAGTGATGAGCAGTTCTTC,CASSQLWSDEQFF
-,TRBV27,TRBJ2-2,TRBD2,TGTGCCAGCAGTTCACTCCCTATAGCGGGAGGGGTCGGGGAGCTGTTTTTT,CASSSLPIAGGVGELFF
-,TRBV19,TRBJ2-1,TRBD2,TGTGCCAGTAGTACCTCTCTAGCGGGAGATTTCGATGAGCAGTTCTTC,CASSTSLAGDFDEQFF